A single sample is the source of the 10 T cell receptor beta chains below, sequenced in a study of blood T cells in healthy people across ages. The authors ran a second PCR of 7 to 11 cycles using a sample-barcoded 5' primer and a J-beta primer mix. TCRdb used MiXCR to reprocess the 5' RACE reads, holding one entry per CDR3 protein. There are nearly 1 million distinct CDR3 sequences in the sample; 51% occur only once, and roughly 23% lies in the top ten. Sequencing was carried out using blood. These receptors came from a woman aged 60-75 years in good health.

This clonotype was counted a few times. This sequence joins TRBV12-3 or TRBV12-4 and TRBJ2-7; the D gene is possibly TRBD2 (6 bases). The germline V and J ends were trimmed by 6 bases and 0 bases, with 15 bases remaining between them. The CDR3 contains 15 residues. In nucleotides, the CDR3 is TGTGCCAGCAGATTGGGGACTTCAGGCTCCTACGAGCAGTACTTC. Translating gives CASRLGTSGSYEQYF.

This sequence joins TRBV2 and TRBJ2-7; maybe TRBD1 (6 bases). This CDR3 comprises 15 residues. Trimming stripped 1 base from V and 6 bases from J, with 16 bases between. Germline-derived CDR1 and CDR2 are SNHLY and FYNNEI. Here the CDR3 reads CASSEVLGGRSEQYF. The CDR3 DNA follows: TGTGCCAGCAGTGAAGTTTTAGGGGGTCGCAGCGAGCAGTACTTC.

The CDR3: CASSRGLSNQPQHF. CDR3 sequence (DNA): TGTGCCAGCAGTCGGGGGCTCAGCAATCAGCCCCAGCATTTT. The chain carries TRBV25-1 and TRBJ1-5, with D possibly TRBD1 on 6 matching bases. Germline assignment: CDR1 MGHDK and CDR2 SYGVNS. Trimming stripped 5 bases from V and 1 base from J, with 9 bases between. The CDR3 is 14 amino acids.

This clonotype has just a few counts. The CDR3 spells CASSLDAAGSYGYTF. In nucleotides, the CDR3 is TGTGCCAGCAGCTTAGATGCAGCAGGGAGCTATGGCTACACCTTC. The gene calls are TRBV7-2 and TRBJ1-2, with D tentatively TRBD1 (5 bases). V lost 1 base and J lost 4, with 13 bases in between. Germline CDR1 SGHTA, CDR2 FQGNSA. The CDR3 runs to 15 residues.

V gene TRBV28 combines with J gene TRBJ2-5, with 8 bases identical to TRBD2. V shed 2 bases, J shed 5 bases, and the junction held 7 bases outside the gene matches. Germline lookup yields CDR1 MDHEN and CDR2 SYDVKM. This CDR3 is built from 15 residues. CDR3 protein: CASSLGLTGGETQYF. CDR3 DNA: TGTGCCAGCAGTTTAGGCCTCACGGGGGGGGAGACCCAGTACTTC.

The DNA for the CDR3 is TGTGCCAGCAGACCGGACAGGGTCGATTCCGGGGAGCTGTTTTTT. Translated, it gives CASRPDRVDSGELFF. This chain links TRBV27 with TRBJ2-2; TRBD1 matches 8 bases. From germline, CDR1 is MNHEY and CDR2 SMNVEV (reference sequence). The junction had 9 bases not matched to a gene; V was cut back by 6 bases and J by 6 bases. This CDR3 comprises 15 residues.

V is TRBV24-1 and J is TRBJ2-3; D is possibly TRBD2 (5 bases). CDR1 and CDR2 from the germline V gene are KGHDR and SFDVKD. Trimming removed 9 bases at V and 0 bases at J, with 6 bases between. The CDR3 is made up of 12 amino acids. Here the CDR3 DNA reads TGTGCCACCTCGGGGAGCACAGATACGCAGTATTTT. This sequence encodes CATSGSTDTQYF.

This clonotype was found a few times. This chain links TRBV11-2 with TRBJ2-7; a weak D match, TRBD1 (6 bases). The CDR3 is 13 amino acids. Trimming took off 4 bases at V and 3 bases at J, with 10 bases between the two ends. Per germline, CDR1 SGHAT and CDR2 FQNNGV. The CDR3: CASSSGQRYEQYF. In DNA, the CDR3 is TGTGCCAGCAGCTCCGGACAGCGCTACGAGCAGTACTTC.

The rearrangement uses TRBV6-2 or TRBV6-3 and TRBJ2-5; D might be TRBD2 (6 bases). V lost 2 bases and J 1 base, leaving 14 bases between the germline ends. The CDR3 runs to 16 residues. Germline CDR1 MNHEY, CDR2 SVGEGT. DNA for the CDR3: TGTGCCAGCAGTTACGGGGGGTTAGCGGTCCAAGAGACCCAGTACTTC. Encoded protein: CASSYGGLAVQETQYF.

V gene TRBV20-1 combines with J gene TRBJ2-1, with TRBD2 matching over 11 bases. Germline loops: CDR1 DFQATT, CDR2 SNEGSKA (reference sequence). CDR3 size: 16 residues. V lost 1 base and J lost 8; bases outside the gene matches: 10. Here the CDR3 DNA reads TGCAGTGCTAGAGCCCTAGCGGGGGGCACTTTGGATGAGCAGTTCTTC. This gives the protein CSARALAGGTLDEQFF.